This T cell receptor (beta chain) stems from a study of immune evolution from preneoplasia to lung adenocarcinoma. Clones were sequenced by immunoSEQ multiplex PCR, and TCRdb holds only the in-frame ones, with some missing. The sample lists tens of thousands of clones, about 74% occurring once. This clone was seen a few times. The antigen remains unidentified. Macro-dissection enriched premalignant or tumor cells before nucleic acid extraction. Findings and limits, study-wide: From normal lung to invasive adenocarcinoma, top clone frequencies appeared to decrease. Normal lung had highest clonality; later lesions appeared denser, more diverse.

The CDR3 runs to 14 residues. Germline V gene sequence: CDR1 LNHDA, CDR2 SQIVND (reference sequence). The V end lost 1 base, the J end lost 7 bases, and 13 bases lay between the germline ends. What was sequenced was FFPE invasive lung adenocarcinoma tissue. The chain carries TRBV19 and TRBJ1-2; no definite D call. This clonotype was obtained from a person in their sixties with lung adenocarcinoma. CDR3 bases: TGTGCCAGTAGTATAGCGGGAAAGGCGGCTGGCTACACCTTC. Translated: CASSIAGKAAGYTF.